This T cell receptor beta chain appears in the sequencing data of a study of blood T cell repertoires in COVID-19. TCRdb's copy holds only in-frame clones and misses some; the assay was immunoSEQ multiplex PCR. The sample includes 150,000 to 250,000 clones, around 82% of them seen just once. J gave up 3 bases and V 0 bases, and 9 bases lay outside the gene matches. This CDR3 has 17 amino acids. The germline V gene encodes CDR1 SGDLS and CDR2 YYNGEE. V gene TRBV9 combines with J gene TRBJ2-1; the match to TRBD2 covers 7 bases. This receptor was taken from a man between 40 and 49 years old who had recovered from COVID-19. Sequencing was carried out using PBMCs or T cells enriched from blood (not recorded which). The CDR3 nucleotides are TGTGCCAGCAGCGTAGAGCGGGACTATGGGCTCTACAATGAGCAGTTCTTC. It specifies CASSVERDYGLYNEQFF.